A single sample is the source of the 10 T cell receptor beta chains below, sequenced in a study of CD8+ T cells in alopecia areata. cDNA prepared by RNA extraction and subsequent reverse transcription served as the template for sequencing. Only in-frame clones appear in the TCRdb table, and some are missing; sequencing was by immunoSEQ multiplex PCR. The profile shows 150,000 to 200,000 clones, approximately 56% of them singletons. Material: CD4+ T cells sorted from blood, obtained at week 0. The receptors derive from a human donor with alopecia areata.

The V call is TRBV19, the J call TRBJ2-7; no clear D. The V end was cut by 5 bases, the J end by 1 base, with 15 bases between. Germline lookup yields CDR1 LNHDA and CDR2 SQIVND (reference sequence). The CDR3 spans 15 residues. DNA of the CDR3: TGTGCCAGTAGTCGCGAGTCCTTTTCATCCTACGAGCAGTACTTC. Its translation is CASSRESFSSYEQYF.

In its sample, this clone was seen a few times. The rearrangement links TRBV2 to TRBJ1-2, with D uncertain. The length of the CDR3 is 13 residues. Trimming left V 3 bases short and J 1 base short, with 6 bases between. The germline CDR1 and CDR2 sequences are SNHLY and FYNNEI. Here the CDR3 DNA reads TGTGCCAGCAGTGAGGTCAGTAACTATGGCTACACCTTC. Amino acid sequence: CASSEVSNYGYTF.

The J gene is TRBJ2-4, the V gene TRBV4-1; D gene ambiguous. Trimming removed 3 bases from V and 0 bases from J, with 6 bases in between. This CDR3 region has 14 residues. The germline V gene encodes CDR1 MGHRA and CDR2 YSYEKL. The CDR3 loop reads CASSQPGAKNIQYF. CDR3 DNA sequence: TGCGCCAGCAGCCAGCCCGGAGCCAAAAACATTCAGTACTTC.

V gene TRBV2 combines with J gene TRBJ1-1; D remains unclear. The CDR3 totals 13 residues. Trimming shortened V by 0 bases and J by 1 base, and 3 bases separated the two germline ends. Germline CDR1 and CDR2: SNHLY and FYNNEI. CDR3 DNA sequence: TGTGCCAGCAGTGAAGCCCCGAACACTGAAGCTTTCTTT. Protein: CASSEAPNTEAFF.

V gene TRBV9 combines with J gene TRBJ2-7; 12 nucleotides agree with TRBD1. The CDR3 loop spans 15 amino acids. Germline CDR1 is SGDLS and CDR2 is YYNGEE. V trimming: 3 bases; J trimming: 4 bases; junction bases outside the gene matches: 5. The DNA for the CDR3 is TGTGCCAGCAGCGACCGGGACAGGGGGCGGTACGAGCAGTACTTC. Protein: CASSDRDRGRYEQYF.

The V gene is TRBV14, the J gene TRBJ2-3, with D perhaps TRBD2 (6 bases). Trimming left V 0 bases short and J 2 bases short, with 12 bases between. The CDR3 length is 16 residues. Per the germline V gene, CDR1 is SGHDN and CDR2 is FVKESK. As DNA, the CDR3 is TGTGCCAGCAGCCAAGATTTTGGGGGGTTCACAGATACGCAGTATTTT. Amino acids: CASSQDFGGFTDTQYF.

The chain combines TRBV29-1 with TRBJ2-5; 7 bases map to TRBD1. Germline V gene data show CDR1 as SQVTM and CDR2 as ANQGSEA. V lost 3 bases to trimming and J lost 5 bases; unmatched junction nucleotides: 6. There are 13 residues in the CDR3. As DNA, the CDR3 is TGCAGCGTTGAGGGCAGGGGGAAGGAGACCCAGTACTTC. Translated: CSVEGRGKETQYF.

As DNA, the CDR3 is TGTGCCACCACAAACGACAGGGAAAGGCTCTCAGATACGCAGTATTTT. It yields the protein CATTNDRERLSDTQYF. This sequence joins TRBV2 and TRBJ2-3, with TRBD1 matching over 7 bases. The CDR3 has 16 residues. Germline lookup yields CDR1 SNHLY and CDR2 FYNNEI. J lost 4 bases, V lost 10 bases, and 17 bases had no gene match.

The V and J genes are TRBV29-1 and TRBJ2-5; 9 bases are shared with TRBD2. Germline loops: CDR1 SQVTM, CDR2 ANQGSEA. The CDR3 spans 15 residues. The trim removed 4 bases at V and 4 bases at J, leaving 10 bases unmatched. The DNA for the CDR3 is TGCAGCGTTGTTGGCGGGGGGGAGGTTGGAGAGACCCAGTACTTC. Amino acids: CSVVGGGEVGETQYF.

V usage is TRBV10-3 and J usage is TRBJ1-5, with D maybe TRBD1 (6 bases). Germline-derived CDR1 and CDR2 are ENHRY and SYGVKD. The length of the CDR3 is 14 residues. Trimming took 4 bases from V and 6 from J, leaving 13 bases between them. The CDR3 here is CAISGGEGGQPQHF. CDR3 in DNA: TGTGCCATCAGTGGAGGGGAAGGGGGTCAGCCCCAGCATTTT.